Included here is one TCR beta chain sequence, with context. Its antigen is unknown. These data come from a study of T cells expressing NK-cell markers. Across the whole study: Among the eight sequenced donors, seven tested HCMV-seropositive and one tested seronegative.

Looked up from germline, CDR1 is SEHNR and CDR2 is FQNEAQ (reference sequence). The CDR3 is 13 amino acids. Making the TCR beta cDNA relied on 5'RACE template switching with UMIs. Following a re-call of the 5' RACE reads, TCRdb has one entry per CDR3 protein and lacks DNA. The sample's table shows roughly 300,000 distinct CDR3 sequences. Broader study findings: Expanded clones of NKG2C+ T cells had an unclear HCMV specificity.

The chain uses TRBV7-9 and TRBJ1-3. This TCR was recovered from a woman aged 18-70 years in good health. The sequencing input was blood T cells: a sorted CD56 or NKG2C T cell subset, CD4+ or CD8+ T cells, or bulk PBMC T cells (not recorded which). This CDR3 is CASSFQGPNTIYF. The full variable domain, rest sourced from reference TRBV7-9 and TRBJ1-3, is DTGVSQNPRHKITKRGQNVTFRCDPISEHNRLYWYRQTLGQGPEFLTYFQNEAQLEKSRLLSDRFSAERPKGSFSTLEIQRTEQGDSAMYLCASSFQGPNTIYFGEGSWLTVV.